These T cell receptor beta chains were read from a single sample in a study of naive and memory T cell subsets. TCRdb used MiXCR to reprocess the UMI-ligation and nested PCR reads, holding one entry per CDR3 protein. Of under 35,000 distinct CDR3 sequences listed, roughly 7.3% are singletons. Specimen: skin, collected from a tuberculin skin test site. The receptors shown here come from an adult in good health. The CDR3 runs from the conserved cysteine through the conserved F or W. Fields, in order: CDR3 protein, CDR3 DNA, J gene, CDR3 length, clone size, V gene, D gene. D genes are given only for firm matches. Size values are once, few and many counts, or a class for expanded clones, and some rows have none.

cdr3_aa: CASSTDGTSGNTIYF
cdr3_nt: TGTGCCAGCAGCACTGACGGAACCTCTGGAAACACCATATATTTT
j_call: TRBJ1-3
cdr3_length: 15
clone_size: many
v_call: TRBV9
d_call: NA

cdr3_aa: CASRAGVYEQYF
cdr3_nt: TGTGCCAGCAGGGCGGGGGTCTACGAGCAGTACTTC
j_call: TRBJ2-7
cdr3_length: 12
clone_size: many
v_call: TRBV6-1
d_call: TRBD2

cdr3_aa: CASFPTGPTGELFF
cdr3_nt: TGCGCCAGCTTCCCGACAGGGCCCACCGGGGAGCTGTTTTTT
j_call: TRBJ2-2
cdr3_length: 14
clone_size: many
v_call: TRBV5-1
d_call: TRBD1

cdr3_aa: CASSETDSYEQYF
cdr3_nt: TGTGCCAGCAGCGAGACAGACTCCTACGAGCAGTACTTC
j_call: TRBJ2-7
cdr3_length: 13
clone_size: many
v_call: TRBV9
d_call: NA

cdr3_aa: CAISESQDLNTEAFF
cdr3_nt: TGTGCCATCAGTGAGTCGCAGGACCTGAACACTGAAGCTTTCTTT
j_call: TRBJ1-1
cdr3_length: 15
clone_size: NA
v_call: TRBV10-3
d_call: NA

cdr3_aa: CASSTSQNRYEQYF
cdr3_nt: TGTGCCAGCAGCACCTCACAGAATCGATACGAGCAGTACTTC
j_call: TRBJ2-7
cdr3_length: 14
clone_size: few
v_call: TRBV5-4
d_call: NA

cdr3_aa: CASRLDRGSTDTQYF
cdr3_nt: TGTGCCAGCAGATTAGACAGGGGGAGCACAGATACGCAGTATTTT
j_call: TRBJ2-3
cdr3_length: 15
clone_size: many
v_call: TRBV6-5
d_call: TRBD1

cdr3_aa: CASSREWYTEAFF
cdr3_nt: TGTGCCAGCAGCCGAGAATGGTATACTGAAGCTTTCTTT
j_call: TRBJ1-1
cdr3_length: 13
clone_size: NA
v_call: TRBV3-1
d_call: NA

cdr3_aa: CASSWTSGSTDTQYF
cdr3_nt: TGCGCCAGCAGCTGGACTAGTGGGAGCACAGATACGCAGTATTTT
j_call: TRBJ2-3
cdr3_length: 15
clone_size: many
v_call: TRBV5-1
d_call: TRBD2

cdr3_aa: CASSLVSSGGSRTDTQYF
cdr3_nt: TGTGCCAGCAGCTTAGTATCCAGCGGGGGCTCCCGCACAGATACGCAGTATTTT
j_call: TRBJ2-3
cdr3_length: 18
clone_size: many
v_call: TRBV7-2
d_call: TRBD2

cdr3_aa: CASSQDRLGGTNEKLFF
cdr3_nt: TGTGCCAGCAGCCAAGATCGGTTAGGGGGCACTAATGAAAAACTGTTTTTT
j_call: TRBJ1-4
cdr3_length: 17
clone_size: NA
v_call: TRBV14
d_call: TRBD1

cdr3_aa: CASSGGSLGNTEAFF
cdr3_nt: TGTGCCAGCAGCGGGGGGTCGCTGGGAAACACTGAAGCTTTCTTT
j_call: TRBJ1-1
cdr3_length: 15
clone_size: few
v_call: TRBV9
d_call: NA

cdr3_aa: CASSLDGDNYGYTF
cdr3_nt: TGTGCCAGCTCCCTCGACGGGGATAACTATGGCTACACCTTC
j_call: TRBJ1-2
cdr3_length: 14
clone_size: many
v_call: TRBV27
d_call: NA

cdr3_aa: CASESPLLGPAEQFF
cdr3_nt: TGTGCCAGCGAATCCCCACTACTAGGTCCCGCCGAGCAGTTCTTC
j_call: TRBJ2-1
cdr3_length: 15
clone_size: many
v_call: TRBV6-2/TRBV6-3
d_call: NA

cdr3_aa: CATSATGAMADTQYF
cdr3_nt: TGTGCCACCAGTGCGACAGGGGCGATGGCAGATACGCAGTATTTT
j_call: TRBJ2-3
cdr3_length: 15
clone_size: medium-sized
v_call: TRBV24-1
d_call: TRBD1

cdr3_aa: CSAQTSLNTEAFF
cdr3_nt: TGCAGTGCCCAAACGAGCCTCAACACTGAAGCTTTCTTT
j_call: TRBJ1-1
cdr3_length: 13
clone_size: few
v_call: TRBV20-1
d_call: NA

cdr3_aa: CSAGGFPNSPLHF
cdr3_nt: TGCAGTGCTGGGGGGTTTCCAAATTCACCCCTCCACTTT
j_call: TRBJ1-6
cdr3_length: 13
clone_size: many
v_call: TRBV20-1
d_call: NA

cdr3_aa: CASSVEAQAGLIAQYF
cdr3_nt: TGTGCCAGCAGCGTAGAGGCCCAGGCAGGGTTAATTGCGCAGTATTTT
j_call: TRBJ2-3
cdr3_length: 16
clone_size: many
v_call: TRBV9
d_call: NA

cdr3_aa: CASSRSVTEAFF
cdr3_nt: TGTGCCAGCAGCCGTTCGGTAACTGAAGCTTTCTTT
j_call: TRBJ1-1
cdr3_length: 12
clone_size: few
v_call: TRBV6-1
d_call: NA

cdr3_aa: CASSYLGGEQFF
cdr3_nt: TGTGCCAGCAGTTACCTGGGGGGTGAGCAGTTCTTC
j_call: TRBJ2-1
cdr3_length: 12
clone_size: NA
v_call: TRBV6-2/TRBV6-3
d_call: NA

cdr3_aa: CASSEYPKETQYF
cdr3_nt: TGTGCCAGCAGTGAATACCCCAAAGAGACCCAGTACTTC
j_call: TRBJ2-5
cdr3_length: 13
clone_size: many
v_call: TRBV25-1
d_call: NA

cdr3_aa: CSAGTYEQYF
cdr3_nt: TGCAGTGCCGGGACCTACGAGCAGTACTTC
j_call: TRBJ2-7
cdr3_length: 10
clone_size: many
v_call: TRBV20-1
d_call: NA

cdr3_aa: CASSLAAQATEAFF
cdr3_nt: TGTGCCAGCAGCTTAGCGGCCCAGGCCACTGAAGCTTTCTTT
j_call: TRBJ1-1
cdr3_length: 14
clone_size: few
v_call: TRBV7-2
d_call: NA

cdr3_aa: CASSLEGQRVGSPLHF
cdr3_nt: TGTGCCAGCAGTTTAGAGGGACAGCGGGTTGGTTCACCCCTCCACTTT
j_call: TRBJ1-6
cdr3_length: 16
clone_size: medium-sized
v_call: TRBV27
d_call: TRBD1

cdr3_aa: CASSQDLLRGGTGELFF
cdr3_nt: TGTGCCAGCAGCCAAGATCTTCTCCGGGGGGGGACCGGGGAGCTGTTTTTT
j_call: TRBJ2-2
cdr3_length: 17
clone_size: once
v_call: TRBV3-1
d_call: TRBD2

cdr3_aa: CSAVTTRGAHEQYF
cdr3_nt: TGCAGTGCCGTAACTACCAGGGGGGCCCACGAGCAGTACTTC
j_call: TRBJ2-7
cdr3_length: 14
clone_size: many
v_call: TRBV20-1
d_call: NA

cdr3_aa: CASSLVSENYEQYF
cdr3_nt: TGTGCCAGCAGCTTAGTATCAGAGAACTACGAGCAGTACTTC
j_call: TRBJ2-7
cdr3_length: 14
clone_size: few
v_call: TRBV7-6
d_call: NA

cdr3_aa: CASSVTGNRHNEQFF
cdr3_nt: TGCGCCAGCAGCGTCACAGGGAACCGTCACAATGAGCAGTTCTTC
j_call: TRBJ2-1
cdr3_length: 15
clone_size: few
v_call: TRBV5-1
d_call: NA

cdr3_aa: CSVGGGTWNTEAFF
cdr3_nt: TGCAGCGTTGGGGGAGGCACTTGGAACACTGAAGCTTTCTTT
j_call: TRBJ1-1
cdr3_length: 14
clone_size: few
v_call: TRBV29-1
d_call: NA

cdr3_aa: CASSLFGGGYTF
cdr3_nt: TGTGCCAGCAGCTTATTTGGGGGTGGCTACACCTTC
j_call: TRBJ1-2
cdr3_length: 12
clone_size: many
v_call: TRBV11-2
d_call: NA

cdr3_aa: CASSLPGHITF
cdr3_nt: TGCGCCAGCAGCTTGCCGGGACATATCACCTTC
j_call: TRBJ1-2
cdr3_length: 11
clone_size: NA
v_call: TRBV5-1
d_call: NA

cdr3_aa: CASSITGGPLNEQFF
cdr3_nt: TGTGCCAGTAGTATTACAGGGGGCCCCTTGAATGAGCAGTTCTTC
j_call: TRBJ2-1
cdr3_length: 15
clone_size: NA
v_call: TRBV19
d_call: TRBD1

cdr3_aa: CSASPNFYGYTF
cdr3_nt: TGCAGTGCTAGTCCCAACTTCTATGGCTACACCTTC
j_call: TRBJ1-2
cdr3_length: 12
clone_size: few
v_call: TRBV20-1
d_call: NA

cdr3_aa: CASSSHIAGELFF
cdr3_nt: TGTGCCAGTAGTTCGCACATCGCCGGGGAGCTGTTTTTT
j_call: TRBJ2-2
cdr3_length: 13
clone_size: medium-sized
v_call: TRBV19
d_call: NA

cdr3_aa: CTSSQELAGLPSTDTQYF
cdr3_nt: TGCACCAGCAGCCAAGAACTAGCGGGGCTCCCGAGCACAGATACGCAGTATTTT
j_call: TRBJ2-3
cdr3_length: 18
clone_size: NA
v_call: TRBV1
d_call: NA

cdr3_aa: CASSGRLAAYEETQYF
cdr3_nt: TGTGCCAGCAGCGGTAGACTAGCGGCTTACGAAGAGACCCAGTACTTC
j_call: TRBJ2-5
cdr3_length: 16
clone_size: many
v_call: TRBV6-6
d_call: TRBD2

cdr3_aa: CASSTQTGTTTDTQYF
cdr3_nt: TGCGCCAGCAGCACGCAGACAGGGACCACCACAGATACGCAGTATTTT
j_call: TRBJ2-3
cdr3_length: 16
clone_size: many
v_call: TRBV5-1
d_call: TRBD1

cdr3_aa: CASSQTAAGEQFF
cdr3_nt: TGTGCCAGCAGTCAAACGGCAGCGGGTGAGCAGTTCTTC
j_call: TRBJ2-1
cdr3_length: 13
clone_size: medium-sized
v_call: TRBV6-6
d_call: NA

cdr3_aa: CSANYRDPDTQYF
cdr3_nt: TGCAGTGCTAACTACAGGGATCCAGATACGCAGTATTTT
j_call: TRBJ2-3
cdr3_length: 13
clone_size: few
v_call: TRBV20-1
d_call: NA

cdr3_aa: CASSADRVGSPLHF
cdr3_nt: TGTGCCAGCAGCGCGGACAGAGTGGGGTCACCCCTCCACTTT
j_call: TRBJ1-6
cdr3_length: 14
clone_size: few
v_call: TRBV9
d_call: NA

cdr3_aa: CASSRDRVEHQPQHF
cdr3_nt: TGTGCCAGCAGTCGGGACAGGGTCGAGCATCAGCCCCAGCATTTT
j_call: TRBJ1-5
cdr3_length: 15
clone_size: few
v_call: TRBV4-2
d_call: TRBD1

cdr3_aa: CASSLAASGGAGYLF
cdr3_nt: TGTGCCAGCAGCTTAGCGGCTAGCGGGGGGGCCGGGTATCTCTTC
j_call: TRBJ2-1
cdr3_length: 15
clone_size: many
v_call: TRBV11-2
d_call: TRBD2

cdr3_aa: CASSLSGTTNEKLFF
cdr3_nt: TGTGCCAGCAGTTTATCTGGGACAACTAATGAAAAACTGTTTTTT
j_call: TRBJ1-4
cdr3_length: 15
clone_size: medium-sized
v_call: TRBV27
d_call: NA

cdr3_aa: CASSLGGGGMRGQFF
cdr3_nt: TGTGCCAGCAGCTTAGGGGGCGGGGGAATGAGGGGGCAGTTCTTC
j_call: TRBJ2-1
cdr3_length: 15
clone_size: many
v_call: TRBV7-6
d_call: TRBD2

cdr3_aa: CASSQDPVPTDTQYF
cdr3_nt: TGTGCCAGCAGCCAAGACCCAGTCCCCACAGATACGCAGTATTTT
j_call: TRBJ2-3
cdr3_length: 15
clone_size: many
v_call: TRBV3-1
d_call: NA